This T cell receptor beta chain was found in a study of blood T cell repertoires in COVID-19. For the study at large: There were acute and convalescent COVID-19 samples, and they came from the United States, Italy and Spain. PBMCs, B-cell-depleted T cells, or T cells were the source of the cDNA or gDNA that made up the material.

Source study methods: Amplifying reference gene primers gave estimates of nucleated cell counts. Here immunoSEQ multiplex PCR was the method, and the copy in TCRdb shows in-frame clones only, minus some. V and J calls and clone size are copied from that table; D and trimming were computed from the DNA. The sample includes fewer than 80,000 clones, approximately 80% of them seen just once. Per germline, CDR1 SNHLY and CDR2 FYNNEI. The length of the CDR3 is 16 residues. J was trimmed by 2 bases and V by 5 bases; bases with no gene match: 7. Enrolment of Seattle patients took place during active infection, and they were followed longitudinally.

The clonotype originates from a man over 45 with COVID-19, enrolled during active disease. V is TRBV2 and J is TRBJ2-5; 11 bases agree with TRBD2. The sequencing sample was made of peripheral blood. The CDR3 DNA reads TGTGCCAGCAGTAGACTAGCGGGGAACGATCAAGAGACCCAGTACTTC. Its translation: CASSRLAGNDQETQYF.